This T cell receptor (beta chain) originates from a study of T cell responses to AZD1222 COVID-19 vaccine. Study observations and caveats: Among the donors, most were white British and more were female, and clonal diversity was possibly underestimated. Among those given AZD1222, only five or six were seropositive at baseline. Nearly half of unique spike-specific TCRs reportedly avoided B.1.351 and B.1.1.7 mutated regions.

Germline trimming cut 4 bases from V and 8 bases from J; bases unmatched to any gene: 7. Germline lookup yields CDR1 SGHRS and CDR2 YFSETQ. CDR3 size: 15 residues. Comment on this clone: The antigen is not known.

The protocol was immunoSEQ multiplex PCR, while the TCRdb copy is restricted to in-frame clones and leaves out a portion. The sample carries 90,000 to 150,000 clones, around 84% recorded once. J is TRBJ2-2 and V is TRBV5-1; 11 bases fit TRBD2. The specimen was peripheral blood, collected on day 0 of AZD1222 vaccination. This clonotype was sampled from an adult in good health. As DNA, the CDR3 is TGCGCCAGCAGCCCACCCGGGACTAGCGGAGGGGAGCTGTTTTTT. This gives the protein CASSPPGTSGGELFF. Full variable domain (rest looked up from reference TRBV5-1 and TRBJ2-2): KAGVTQTPRYLIKTRGQQVTLSCSPISGHRSVSWYQQTPGQGLQFLFEYFSETQRNKGNFPGRFSGRQFSNSRSEMNVSTLELGDSALYLCASSPPGTSGGELFFGEGSRLTVL.